The 23 T cell receptor beta chains presented below share a single source sample, sequenced in a study of shared clonotypes between healthy human individuals. The assay was immunoSEQ multiplex PCR, and TCRdb's table has in-frame clones only and misses some. This sample has around 650,000 clones, with about 96% found just once. As defined, naive CD8 cells were CD45RO-negative and positively selected for CCR7, with terminally differentiated effector memory CD45RA+ cells excluded. The source material was naive CD8+ T cells sorted from blood. The receptor set was obtained from a woman in her twenties or thirties in good health.

The rearrangement uses TRBV10-1 and TRBJ1-1; D is possibly TRBD1 (5 bases). Trimming removed 8 bases at V and 0 bases at J, with 13 bases between. Looked up from germline, CDR1 is WNHNN and CDR2 is SYGVQD (reference sequence). This CDR3 contains 14 residues. The CDR3 DNA reads as TGCGCCAGCGGGGCCGCCAGCGTGAACACTGAAGCTTTCTTT. Translation gives CASGAASVNTEAFF.

The chain carries TRBV6-1 and TRBJ1-3; D is undetermined. This CDR3 spans 14 amino acids. CDR1 and CDR2 from the germline V gene are MNHNS and SASEGT. The ends were cut back, 7 bases at V and 4 bases at J, with 14 bases in the middle. This chain's CDR3 is CASIPTGRGNTIYF. The CDR3 bases are TGTGCCAGCATCCCGACGGGCCGGGGAAACACCATATATTTT.

This clone was counted between two and nine times. This sample includes further DNA sequences coding for the same CDR3. V is TRBV27 and J is TRBJ2-1, with D possibly being TRBD2 (5 bases). The germline V and J ends were trimmed by 0 bases and 7 bases, with 10 bases remaining between them. CDR1 and CDR2 (germline): MNHEY, SMNVEV (reference sequence). There are 14 residues in the CDR3. The CDR3, as DNA: TGTGCCAGCAGTTTATCGAGGGTAGCAAATGAGCAGTTCTTC. It specifies CASSLSRVANEQFF.

The CDR3 bases are TGTGCCAGTAGTATTCTAGCGGCCAATGAGCAGTTCTTC. It codes for CASSILAANEQFF. The chain carries TRBV19 and TRBJ2-1; 7 bases are shared with TRBD2. Germline assignment: CDR1 LNHDA and CDR2 SQIVND (reference sequence). V gave up 3 bases and J gave up 6 bases; unmatched junction bases: 2. CDR3 length: 13 residues. The full variable domain, completed using reference TRBV19 and TRBJ2-1, is DGGITQSPKYLFRKEGQNVTLSCEQNLNHDAMYWYRQDPGQGLRLIYYSQIVNDFQKGDIAEGYSVSREKKESFPLTVTSAQKNPTAFYLCASSILAANEQFFGPGTRLTVL.

The chain combines TRBV27 with TRBJ2-3; D is uncertain. V lost 0 bases to trimming and J lost 0 bases, with 10 bases between them. Germline V gives CDR1 MNHEY, CDR2 SMNVEV (reference sequence). This CDR3 region has 16 residues. CDR3 sequence (DNA): TGTGCCAGCAGTTTATCTTCCGGGCCTAGCACAGATACGCAGTATTTT. It translates to CASSLSSGPSTDTQYF.

The J gene is TRBJ1-1, the V gene TRBV28, with 7 nucleotides matching TRBD1. In germline, CDR1 is MDHEN, CDR2 SYDVKM. The CDR3 covers 17 residues. The ends lost 6 bases at V and 1 base at J; junction bases unmatched: 14. The CDR3 loop reads CASSHLGQGVRNTEAFF. For the CDR3, the DNA is TGTGCCAGCAGCCACCTTGGGCAGGGGGTTAGGAACACTGAAGCTTTCTTT.

The chain carries TRBV4-1 and TRBJ2-2, with D possibly matching TRBD2 (6 bases). The CDR3 is made up of 15 amino acids. Germline V gene data show CDR1 as MGHRA and CDR2 as YSYEKL. The V end was cut by 1 base, the J end by 10 bases, with 16 bases between. CDR3 nucleotide sequence: TGCGCCAGCAGCCAAGCTCTAGCTGCGGGGATGGAGCTGTTTTTT. It is translated as CASSQALAAGMELFF.

This clone was detected only a few times. CDR3 DNA sequence: TGTGCCAGCAGCAGACAGCCGAACACTGAAGCTTTCTTT. It translates to CASSRQPNTEAFF. The V gene is TRBV9, the J gene TRBJ1-1; possible D gene TRBD1, 5 bases. Trimming removed 4 bases from V and 1 base from J, with 8 bases in between. The CDR3 has 13 amino acids. The V gene's germline CDR1 is SGDLS and CDR2 YYNGEE.

This clone appeared once. The chain carries TRBV29-1 and TRBJ2-1, with 10 bases identical to TRBD2. CDR1 and CDR2 from the germline V gene are SQVTM and ANQGSEA. The CDR3 is 17 residues long. Trimming at V came to 4 bases and at J to 0 bases, leaving 9 bases not matched to a gene. The CDR3 sequence: CSVVVRLAGNSYNEQFF. The CDR3 DNA reads as TGCAGCGTTGTAGTACGACTAGCGGGCAACTCCTACAATGAGCAGTTCTTC.

The CDR3 region is CASRNRGEYEQYF. Here the CDR3 DNA reads TGTGCCAGCAGGAACAGGGGAGAGTACGAGCAGTACTTC. The rearrangement joins TRBV27 to TRBJ2-7; 7 bases are shared with TRBD1. The germline CDR1 and CDR2 sequences are MNHEY and SMNVEV (reference sequence). V lost 6 bases and J lost 4; bases outside the gene matches: 6. The CDR3 is 13 residues long.

This clone was counted a single time. This sequence joins TRBV5-4 and TRBJ2-7; no reliable D call. Trimming shortened V by 4 bases and J by 0 bases, and 8 bases separated the two germline ends. The CDR3 has 13 residues. CDR1 is SGHNT and CDR2 is YYREEE in the germline V gene (reference sequence). Here the CDR3 DNA reads TGTGCCAGCAGCCCAATGGGCTCCTACGAGCAGTACTTC. Translating gives CASSPMGSYEQYF.

The gene calls are TRBV11-2 and TRBJ2-5; perhaps TRBD2 as D (5 bases). The CDR3 is 15 residues long. V was cut by 3 bases and J by 1 base, with 12 bases left in between. Germline CDR1 and CDR2: SGHAT and FQNNGV. The DNA for the CDR3 is TGTGCCAGCAGCTTCTTAGCGAATTTCCAAGAGACCCAGTACTTC. As protein: CASSFLANFQETQYF.

The V call is TRBV19, the J call TRBJ1-1; 10 bases map to TRBD1. The CDR3 runs 16 residues. J was trimmed by 4 bases and V by 0 bases; bases with no gene match: 5. Germline V lookup: CDR1 LNHDA, CDR2 SQIVND (reference sequence). The CDR3, as DNA: TGTGCCAGTAGTATAGAGGGGACAGGGGCGACCACTGAAGCTTTCTTT. Translating gives CASSIEGTGATTEAFF. Full variable domain (missing parts from reference TRBV19 and TRBJ1-1): DGGITQSPKYLFRKEGQNVTLSCEQNLNHDAMYWYRQDPGQGLRLIYYSQIVNDFQKGDIAEGYSVSREKKESFPLTVTSAQKNPTAFYLCASSIEGTGATTEAFFGQGTRLTVV.

In its sample, this clone was seen once. The chain is built from TRBV6-5 and TRBJ1-5, with D unresolved. The CDR3 has 14 amino acids. Germline CDR1 reads MNHEY; CDR2 reads SVGAGI. The V end lost 0 bases, the J end lost 5 bases, and 8 bases lay between the germline ends. The CDR3 bases are TGTGCCAGCAGTTACTCCGGACTTCATCAGCCCCAGCATTTT. This encodes CASSYSGLHQPQHF.

V and J are TRBV7-6 and TRBJ2-1; possibly TRBD1 for D (6 bases). Trimming stripped 3 bases from V and 4 bases from J, with 19 bases between. The CDR3 length is 17 residues. Germline V CDR1 and CDR2: SGHVS, FNYEAQ. CDR3 loop: CASSLGSDSYQYNEQFF. As DNA, the CDR3 is TGTGCCAGCAGCTTGGGGTCGGACAGTTACCAATACAATGAGCAGTTCTTC.

The chain employs TRBV7-9 and TRBJ2-3; D might be TRBD2 (5 bases). CDR3 length: 16 amino acids. CDR1 and CDR2 from the germline V gene are SEHNR and FQNEAQ (reference sequence). V lost 5 bases and J 3 bases, leaving 18 bases between the germline ends. CDR3 residues: CASSVVEGLVTDTQYF. In DNA, the CDR3 is TGTGCCAGCAGCGTCGTTGAGGGTCTAGTAACAGATACGCAGTATTTT.

The gene calls are TRBV19 and TRBJ2-3, with a weak D call TRBD2 (6 bases). The CDR3 spans 16 residues. V was pared by 4 bases and J by 2 bases, with 16 bases between. Germline V gene data show CDR1 as LNHDA and CDR2 as SQIVND (reference sequence). CDR3 bases: TGTGCCAGTAGTACCGCGGAGGGCCTTTCCACAGATACGCAGTATTTT. Its protein is CASSTAEGLSTDTQYF.

This clone was counted only a few times. The same CDR3 can be traced to other DNA sequences in this sample. The V call is TRBV4-1, the J call TRBJ1-5; no clear D. Germline values: CDR1 MGHRA, CDR2 YSYEKL. Trimming removed 1 base from V and 7 bases from J, with 8 bases in between. This CDR3 is 13 amino acids long. CDR3 in amino acids: CASSQVLGQPQHF. CDR3 nucleotide sequence: TGCGCCAGCAGCCAAGTTCTGGGGCAGCCCCAGCATTTT.

The V call is TRBV7-6, the J call TRBJ2-1; 8 positions match TRBD2. This CDR3 has 17 amino acids. V lost 0 bases, J lost 0 bases, and 4 bases stayed unmatched. Germline V lookup: CDR1 SGHVS, CDR2 FNYEAQ. This CDR3 is CASSLAGLVLSYNEQFF. The CDR3 DNA follows: TGTGCCAGCAGCTTAGCGGGACTAGTCCTCTCCTACAATGAGCAGTTCTTC.

The rearrangement joins TRBV19 to TRBJ2-1, with D hard to call. Germline V CDR1 and CDR2: LNHDA, SQIVND (reference sequence). V shed 7 bases and J shed 0 bases, with 13 bases lying between them. The CDR3 extends over 15 amino acids. CDR3 in amino acids: CASTMGTYSYNEQFF. DNA of the CDR3: TGTGCCAGTACCATGGGAACGTACTCCTACAATGAGCAGTTCTTC.

The chain combines TRBV18 with TRBJ2-3; D not certain. The CDR3 extends over 13 amino acids. The V and J ends lost 3 bases and 1 base respectively, with 5 bases between them. The germline V gene has CDR1 KGHSH and CDR2 LQKENI. The CDR3 coding sequence is TGTGCCAGCTCACCTTACGGCACAGATACGCAGTATTTT. Amino acids: CASSPYGTDTQYF.

The chain uses TRBV5-6 and TRBJ2-7, with D possibly matching TRBD1 (6 bases). Germline CDR1 is SGHDT and CDR2 is YYEEEE. Trimming removed 4 bases at V and 6 bases at J, with 14 bases between. This CDR3 region has 13 residues. The CDR3 sequence: CASSRGHSPEQYF. In DNA form, the CDR3 reads TGTGCCAGCAGCCGGGGACACTCACCCGAGCAGTACTTC. Using reference TRBV5-6 and TRBJ2-7 for the parts outside the CDR3, the full variable domain is DAGVTQSPTHLIKTRGQQVTLRCSPKSGHDTVSWYQQALGQGPQFIFQYYEEEERQRGNFPDRFSGHQFPNYSSELNVNALLLGDSALYLCASSRGHSPEQYFGPGTRLTVT.

This rearrangement joins TRBV4-1 to TRBJ1-1; the D is unclear. There are 13 residues in the CDR3. V dropped 1 base and J dropped 4 bases, with 7 bases sitting between them. From germline, CDR1 is MGHRA and CDR2 YSYEKL. The CDR3 DNA follows: TGCGCCAGCAGCCAAGTCCGTTCCACTGAAGCTTTCTTT. Its protein is CASSQVRSTEAFF.